These 15 T cell receptor beta chains were sequenced from one sample in a study of cytomegalovirus exposure and HLA in healthy donors. Vbeta (60) and Jbeta (13) primers were used in the PCR. Generated by immunoSEQ multiplex PCR, the TCRdb table keeps only in-frame clones and is missing some. The profile shows 60,000 to 75,000 clones, 75% to 90% of them singletons. Material for sequencing was PBMCs. The receptors shown here come from a young woman in good health and CMV-seropositive.

The V gene is TRBV10-2, the J gene TRBJ2-6; perhaps TRBD1 as D (5 bases). This CDR3 has 15 amino acids. Deletions cut 5 bases from V and 1 base from J, with 9 bases between. Germline CDR1 and CDR2: WSHSY and SAAADI. CDR3 loop: CASSQGKSGANVLTF. In DNA, the CDR3 is TGCGCCAGCAGTCAGGGTAAATCTGGGGCCAACGTCCTGACTTTC.

The chain combines TRBV11-2 with TRBJ2-1, with 7 bases aligning to TRBD1. J gave up 8 bases and V 6 bases, and 13 bases lay outside the gene matches. From germline, CDR1 is SGHAT and CDR2 FQNNGV. The CDR3 is 15 residues long. CDR3 in DNA: TGTGCCAGCAGTCCAAGACAGGGTAGAATCGATGAGCAGTTCTTC. It is translated as CASSPRQGRIDEQFF.

The CDR3 loop is CASSYGRGGLLGEQYF. The CDR3, as DNA: TGCGCCAGCAGTTATGGACGGGGGGGGCTCCTCGGGGAGCAGTACTTC. This chain joins TRBV5-1 and TRBJ2-7; the match to TRBD2 covers 8 bases. J gave up 7 bases and V 5 bases, and 17 bases lay outside the gene matches. Looked up from germline, CDR1 is SGHRS and CDR2 is YFSETQ. The CDR3 runs to 16 residues.

A single count supports this clone. J is TRBJ1-5 and V is TRBV19; D is unresolved. The ends were cut back, 1 base at V and 11 bases at J, with 12 bases in the middle. Per germline, CDR1 LNHDA and CDR2 SQIVND (reference sequence). CDR3 length equals 13 residues. CDR3 region: CASSIATAVSQHF. Written as DNA, the CDR3 is TGTGCCAGTAGTATAGCTACAGCAGTGTCCCAGCATTTT.

The J gene is TRBJ2-1, the V gene TRBV6-4, with D unresolved. V was trimmed by 0 bases and J by 4 bases, leaving 4 bases between them. This CDR3 is 13 amino acids long. Germline V gene lookup returns CDR1 MRHNA and CDR2 SNTAGT. The CDR3 region has the DNA TGTGCCAGCAGTGACTCCGAGTACAATGAGCAGTTCTTC. This gives the protein CASSDSEYNEQFF.

The chain couples TRBV29-1 to TRBJ2-2, with D tentatively TRBD1 (5 bases). V lost 5 bases and J 4 bases, leaving 8 bases between the germline ends. The CDR3 runs to 12 residues. In germline, CDR1 is SQVTM, CDR2 ANQGSEA. The DNA of the CDR3 is TGCAGCGTTCAGGGTGGCACCGGGGAGCTGTTTTTT. Translated: CSVQGGTGELFF.

The CDR3 loop is CASSQRSVAGSYNEQFF. CDR3 nucleotide sequence: TGCGCCAGCAGCCAAAGGAGCGTCGCGGGAAGCTACAATGAGCAGTTCTTC. This rearrangement joins TRBV4-1 to TRBJ2-1, with D possibly TRBD2 on 6 matching bases. There are 17 residues in the CDR3. V was pared by 2 bases and J by 3 bases, with 17 bases between. CDR1 and CDR2 from the germline V gene are MGHRA and YSYEKL.

The chain is built from TRBV5-1 and TRBJ2-5; 7 nucleotides agree with TRBD2. Trimming cost V 2 bases and J 4 bases; bases outside gene matches: 5. The CDR3 is made up of 14 amino acids. The V gene's germline CDR1 is SGHRS and CDR2 YFSETQ. The DNA of the CDR3 is TGCGCCAGCAGCTTTACCCCGGGAGGAGAGACCCAGTACTTC. The encoded protein is CASSFTPGGETQYF.

The chain links TRBV5-6 to TRBJ2-7, with D possibly matching TRBD1 (6 bases). The CDR3 has 17 amino acids. The V end was cut by 3 bases, the J end by 0 bases, with 19 bases between. CDR1 SGHDT and CDR2 YYEEEE come from the germline V gene. The CDR3 region is CASSSNPGTTSSYEQYF. CDR3 DNA sequence: TGTGCCAGCAGCTCGAACCCCGGGACAACGAGCTCCTACGAGCAGTACTTC.

This chain connects TRBV18 to TRBJ2-3, with TRBD2 matching over 11 bases. This CDR3 has 14 residues. CDR1 is KGHSH, CDR2 LQKENI, per germline. The ends lost 6 bases at V and 6 bases at J; junction bases unmatched: 5. The CDR3 region is CASSISGRADTQYF. Here the CDR3 DNA reads TGTGCCAGCTCCATTAGCGGGAGGGCCGATACGCAGTATTTT.

This clone was detected only once. The chain recombines TRBV19 with TRBJ2-1; 7 bases match TRBD2. After removal of 7 bases from V and 4 bases from J, the junction contained 7 bases not matched to a gene. The length of the CDR3 is 14 residues. Germline V gene data show CDR1 as LNHDA and CDR2 as SQIVND (reference sequence). The CDR3 here is CASKVAGEYNEQFF. In nucleotides, the CDR3 is TGTGCCAGTAAGGTGGCGGGAGAGTACAATGAGCAGTTCTTC. The whole variable domain, filled in from reference TRBV19 and TRBJ2-1, reads DGGITQSPKYLFRKEGQNVTLSCEQNLNHDAMYWYRQDPGQGLRLIYYSQIVNDFQKGDIAEGYSVSREKKESFPLTVTSAQKNPTAFYLCASKVAGEYNEQFFGPGTRLTVL.

The chain links TRBV5-6 to TRBJ2-3; TRBD2 is a possible D gene (5 bases). The germline V gene has CDR1 SGHDT and CDR2 YYEEEE. The CDR3 is 16 amino acids. Trimming removed 3 bases from V and 1 base from J, with 15 bases in between. The CDR3 spells CASSSRRRLGTDTQYF. As DNA, the CDR3 is TGTGCCAGCAGCTCGCGAAGGAGGCTTGGCACAGATACGCAGTATTTT. The full variable domain, its missing parts supplied by reference TRBV5-6 and TRBJ2-3, is DAGVTQSPTHLIKTRGQQVTLRCSPKSGHDTVSWYQQALGQGPQFIFQYYEEEERQRGNFPDRFSGHQFPNYSSELNVNALLLGDSALYLCASSSRRRLGTDTQYFGPGTRLTVL.

This rearrangement joins TRBV5-6 to TRBJ2-7, with a possible D match to TRBD2 (5 bases). The CDR3 is 13 residues long. Germline V gene sequence: CDR1 SGHDT, CDR2 YYEEEE. The V and J ends lost 4 bases and 2 bases respectively, with 10 bases between them. Here the CDR3 DNA reads TGTGCCAGCAGCCGTATCGGGGCCTACGAGCAGTACTTC. This encodes CASSRIGAYEQYF.

The V and J genes are TRBV5-4 and TRBJ2-7; no reliable D call. The V gene lost 4 bases and the J gene lost 5 bases, with 16 bases spanning the gap. The CDR3 extends over 14 amino acids. Germline-derived CDR1 and CDR2 are SGHNT and YYREEE (reference sequence). Here the CDR3 reads CASSLVPRSDEQYF. The CDR3 DNA follows: TGTGCCAGCAGCCTGGTCCCTAGATCCGACGAGCAGTACTTC.

This rearrangement joins TRBV5-1 to TRBJ2-4, with 12 bases fitting TRBD2. This CDR3 is 16 amino acids long. CDR1 and CDR2 from the germline V gene are SGHRS and YFSETQ. V dropped 4 bases and J dropped 2; count of bases not matched to a gene: 4. The CDR3 DNA reads TGCGCCAGCAGCCTTGGGACTAGCGGGCCCAAAAACATTCAGTACTTC. Translating gives CASSLGTSGPKNIQYF.